Listed below are T cell receptor beta chains from one sample, sequenced in a study of cytomegalovirus exposure and HLA in healthy donors. Sequencing used immunoSEQ multiplex PCR; TCRdb keeps in-frame clones, though not all of them. The sample lists 160,000 or so clones, 82% occurring once. The sample was PBMCs. These receptors were taken from a woman between 45 and 60 years old in good health and CMV-seronegative. Each CDR3 is given with its conserved first and last residue. The D gene is left open where the match is weak. Part of the rows lack a size; the others show once, few, many or a class for expanded clones.

clone_size	v_call	d_call	j_call	cdr3_nt	cdr3_aa
.	TRBV5-4	TRBD2	TRBJ2-7	TGTGCCAGCAGCTTGGCCGGAGCGGGGGGGGGAACCTACGAGCAGTACTTC	CASSLAGAGGGTYEQYF
once	TRBV18	.	TRBJ2-6	TGTGCCAGCTCACCGGCGGGCAGGGAGGTCGCTGGGGCCAACGTCCTGACTTTC	CASSPAGREVAGANVLTF
.	TRBV7-3	.	TRBJ2-1	TGTGCCAGCAGCCTTAATCAGGGAGGTGAGCAGTTCTTC	CASSLNQGGEQFF
.	TRBV13	.	TRBJ2-5	TGTGCCAGCAGCTACAGGGATCAAGAGACCCAGTACTTC	CASSYRDQETQYF
.	TRBV28	TRBD1	TRBJ1-2	TGTGCCAGCAGTTTGTCGGGACAGGACCATGGCTACACCTTC	CASSLSGQDHGYTF
.	TRBV9	TRBD1	TRBJ2-3	TGTGCCAGCAGCGCCCGGACAGGGACCACAGATACGCAGTATTTT	CASSARTGTTDTQYF
.	TRBV12-5	.	TRBJ2-2	TGTGCTAGTGGTTTGGTCGTCGGGGGACCTAACACCGGGGAGCTGTTTTTT	CASGLVVGGPNTGELFF
.	TRBV5-6	.	TRBJ1-5	TGTGCCAGCAGCCAAGAGGATCAGCCCCAGCATTTT	CASSQEDQPQHF
.	TRBV5-4	TRBD2	TRBJ2-7	TGTGCCAGCAGCTTGGGAGCTCCTAGCGGAAACTACGAGCAGTACTTC	CASSLGAPSGNYEQYF
few	TRBV28	TRBD2	TRBJ2-2	TGTGCCAGCAGAACCGGGGGCCTAGCGGGAGTATTTGGGACCGGGGAGCTGTTTTTT	CASRTGGLAGVFGTGELFF
once	TRBV5-1	.	TRBJ1-2	TGCGCCAGCAGCTTGGTGCGGAACTATGGCTACACCTTC	CASSLVRNYGYTF
.	TRBV5-4	.	TRBJ2-3	TGTGCCAGCAGCTTGGCCGCAGGGATACTGGCAGATACGCAGTATTTT	CASSLAAGILADTQYF
.	TRBV5-1	TRBD1	TRBJ1-1	TGCGCCAGCACCGAGGGACAGATGAACACTGAAGCTTTCTTT	CASTEGQMNTEAFF
.	TRBV10-3	.	TRBJ1-3	TGTGCCATCCAATCGAGGGATGGAAACACCATATATTTT	CAIQSRDGNTIYF
.	TRBV15	TRBD2	TRBJ2-5	TGTGCCATCCAGCGGGGGATCCAAGAGACCCAGTACTTC	CAIQRGIQETQYF
.	TRBV28	.	TRBJ2-7	TGTGCCAGCAGAGTCCCAGGTGGGGCTCTGCCGTACTTC	CASRVPGGALPYF
.	TRBV2	TRBD1	TRBJ1-1	TGTGCCAGTAGGCCGGGGACAGGGAGGAACACTGAAGCTTTCTTT	CASRPGTGRNTEAFF
once	TRBV6-4	.	TRBJ1-2	TGTGCCAGCAGTGACTCGAATCATGGCAGGGCCGGCTACACCTTC	CASSDSNHGRAGYTF
once	TRBV5-4	.	TRBJ1-1	TGTGCCAGCAGCTTGAGCGGGGGTAAAGGGAACACTGAAGCTTTCTTT	CASSLSGGKGNTEAFF
.	TRBV6-6	.	TRBJ1-1	TGTGCCAGCAGTTACATCAGGGGAGAAGCTTTCTTT	CASSYIRGEAFF
.	TRBV5-4	TRBD1	TRBJ2-3	TGTGCCAGCAGCTTTTGGGACAGGGAAACCACAGATACGCAGTATTTT	CASSFWDRETTDTQYF
.	TRBV7-6	.	TRBJ2-7	TGTGCCAGCAGCTTATCCGGGTTAGACGAGCAGTACTTC	CASSLSGLDEQYF
.	TRBV6-6	.	TRBJ2-7	TGTGCCAGCAGTTCTAAAGCAAGCTCCTACGAGCAGTACTTC	CASSSKASSYEQYF
.	TRBV2	TRBD1	TRBJ2-4	TGTGCCAGCAGGGGAACAGGGGGGTCAGGAAACATTCAGTACTTC	CASRGTGGSGNIQYF
.	TRBV2	TRBD2	TRBJ2-5	TGTGCCAGCAGTGGGGTTAGCGGGGGGGCGCCCGAGACCCAGTACTTC	CASSGVSGGAPETQYF
once	TRBV10-1	TRBD1	TRBJ1-6	TGCGCCAGCAACAAAACAGGGGGCAATTCACCCCTCCACTTT	CASNKTGGNSPLHF
.	TRBV2	TRBD2	TRBJ2-3	TGTGCCAGCAGCGTTCTAGCGGGGAGCACAGATACGCAGTATTTT	CASSVLAGSTDTQYF
.	TRBV5-1	TRBD1	TRBJ1-1	TGCGCCAGCAGCTCGATCAGGGGGTTAGGTGAAGCTTTCTTT	CASSSIRGLGEAFF
.	TRBV27	TRBD1	TRBJ1-3	TGCCCCAGGGGGCGCACAAACACCATATATTTT	CPRGRTNTIYF
.	TRBV7-3	TRBD2	TRBJ2-5	TGTGCCAGCAGCTTACAAGCGGGGGGGGAGACCCAGTACTTC	CASSLQAGGETQYF
few	TRBV5-1	TRBD1	TRBJ2-3	TGCGCCAGCAGCGCCGGACAGGGTACAGATACGCAGTATTTT	CASSAGQGTDTQYF
.	TRBV27	.	TRBJ2-5	TGTGCCAGCAGTTCCCCGTTTGAGGCGTATCGGTTAGAGACCCAGTACTTC	CASSSPFEAYRLETQYF
.	TRBV28	.	TRBJ1-2	TGTGCCAGCAGTTTAAGGTACAGCTATGGCTACACCTTC	CASSLRYSYGYTF
.	TRBV5-6	TRBD1	TRBJ1-6	TGTGCCAGCAGCTTGGTGGGACAGCCTAATTCACCCCTCCACTTT	CASSLVGQPNSPLHF
.	TRBV18	TRBD1	TRBJ1-4	TGTGCCAGCTCACCCTCCGGGACAGGGACTGAAAAACTGTTTTTT	CASSPSGTGTEKLFF
.	TRBV10-3	.	TRBJ1-1	TGTGCCTCGTCCCGGGACATCCTGAACACTGAAGCTTTCTTT	CASSRDILNTEAFF
.	TRBV4-1	TRBD2	TRBJ2-3	TGCGCCAGCAGCCTCCAGACTAGCGGGCCGAGCACAGATACGCAGTATTTT	CASSLQTSGPSTDTQYF